This record covers a single T cell receptor beta chain. The target antigen is unknown. These data originate in a study of beta chain features in type 1 diabetes. Study findings and constraints: Shorter TCRB CDR3s, moderately but significantly so, were found in Type 1 diabetes patients in all four CD4+ subsets.

Each population that was sorted was more than 98% pure. Germline CDR1 and CDR2: SGHRS and YFSETQ. The CDR3 is 15 residues long. V lost 3 bases and J lost 0, with 13 bases in between. Expressed TCRB transcripts were sequenced, since all the RNA that had been isolated was reverse transcribed. Clones were sequenced by immunoSEQ multiplex PCR, and TCRdb holds only the in-frame ones, with some missing. The data hold under 200,000 clones, with 8% to 9.5% observed a single time. The clonotype comes from a woman in her late teens or twenties with type 1 diabetes. This chain links TRBV5-1 with TRBJ2-7, with D possibly being TRBD1 (6 bases). Specimen: central memory CD4+ T cells from blood. As DNA, the CDR3 is TGCGCCAGCAGCTGGACAGTGGATAGCTCCTACGAGCAGTACTTC. Translated: CASSWTVDSSYEQYF.